This T cell receptor beta chain was identified during a study of OX40 agonist ivuxolimab in advanced cancers. At the level of the whole study: The costimulatory receptor OX40 (CD134) was targeted by ivuxolimab, a fully human IgG2 agonistic monoclonal antibody. Intravenous ivuxolimab was administered to patients every 2 weeks at six dose levels: 0.01, 0.1, 0.3, 1.5, 3 and 10 mg/kg. Of the approximately 50 dose-escalation patients, hepatocellular carcinoma was present in around 20, melanoma in around 15, renal cell carcinoma in 9 and head and neck cancer in 9. The dose-escalation cohort was about 86% male with a mean age of about 58 years, ranging from roughly 23 to 85. Prior anti-PD-1, anti-PD-L1 or anti-CTLA-4 therapy was permitted, and about two fifths of dose-escalation patients had received checkpoint inhibitors. Partial responses occurred in three dose-escalation patients, of whom one had hepatocellular carcinoma and two had cutaneous melanoma. Peripheral TCRbeta sequencing was intended to test whether TCR sequence diversity was altered and clonal T-cell expansion was caused by ivuxolimab. The paper covers the monotherapy dose-escalation part of the phase I ivuxolimab trial, which included N = 52 patients.

For sequencing of the TCRbeta CDR3 region, genomic DNA was extracted from the sorted cells. The immunoSEQ Assay was used to sequence the TCRbeta CDR3 regions. Not all clones reach the TCRdb copy of this immuneACCESS table, which keeps in-frame sequences only. Checked studies attribute under half of the gap to unresolved V genes and leave the rest unexplained. The table for this sample lists some 90,000 clones; around 87% of them were counted only once. The biggest ten clones account for around 4% of the sample. Study-wide findings and limitations: In the 0.1-3.0 mg/kg groups, partial responders had among the lowest normalized peripheral clonal expansion, particularly in CD8+ T cells. At doses from 0.1 to 3.0 mg/kg, clonal expansion was seen in both CD4+ and CD8+ blood T cells between baseline and week 6. After ivuxolimab, more expanded clones were found on average in CD8+ T cells than in CD4+ T cells. Low levels of normalized T-cell clonal expansion were also seen in some patients who did not respond. The antigen specificity of the clonally expanded peripheral T cells was not determined.

Patients with autoimmune disease history or receiving systemic immunosuppression were excluded from the trial. Peripheral blood for TCR sequencing was drawn from every dose cohort at baseline, at cycle 4 day 1 and at cycle 7 day 1. The samples were taken from a phase I, first-in-human, multicenter, open-label dose-escalation trial of ivuxolimab. Adults with locally advanced or metastatic melanoma, renal cell, hepatocellular, or head and neck squamous cell carcinoma were enrolled in the trial. CD4+ and CD8+ T cells were sorted separately from peripheral blood before TCR sequencing. The junction shows trimming of 5 bases on V and 3 bases on J, plus 8 bases between the germline ends. CDR1 SGHNT and CDR2 YENEEA were looked up in the germline V gene. The CDR3 sequence holds 13 residues, the cysteine and phenylalanine included. The retained sequence is limited to the CDR3, 39 bases, with the frame set at the first base.

In the case of this clone: No antigen is known for it. Per-nucleotide qualities are absent, and no much larger clonotype sits a single base away.

The chain couples TRBV11-3 to TRBJ2-1, with the D gene call left open. The origin of this receptor is an adult with an advanced solid tumor such as melanoma, head and neck, liver or kidney cancer. The source material was CD4+ or CD8+ T cells sorted from blood, sampled in a trial of the OX40 agonist ivuxolimab. The nucleotides are TGTGCCAGCAGCCTCACGGTCTACAATGAGCAGTTCTTC. It codes for CASSLTVYNEQFF. The CDR3 plus the reference TRBV11-3 and TRBJ2-1 genes for the other parts give the full variable domain: EAGVVQSPRYKIIEKKQPVAFWCNPISGHNTLYWYLQNLGQGPELLIRYENEEAVDDSQLPKDRFSAERLKGVDSTLKIQPAELGDSAVYLCASSLTVYNEQFFGPGTRLTVL.